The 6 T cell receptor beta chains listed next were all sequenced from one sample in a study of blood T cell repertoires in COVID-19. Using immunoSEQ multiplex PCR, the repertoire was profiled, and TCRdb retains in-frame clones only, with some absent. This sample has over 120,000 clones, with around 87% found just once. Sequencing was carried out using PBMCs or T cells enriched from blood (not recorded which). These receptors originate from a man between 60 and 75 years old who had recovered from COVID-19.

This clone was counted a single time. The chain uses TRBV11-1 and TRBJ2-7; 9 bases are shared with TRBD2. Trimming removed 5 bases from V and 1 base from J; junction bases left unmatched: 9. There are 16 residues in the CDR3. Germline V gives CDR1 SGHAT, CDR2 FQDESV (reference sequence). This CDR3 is CASSAGTSRFSYEQYF. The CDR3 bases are TGTGCCAGCAGCGCCGGGACTAGCAGATTTTCCTACGAGCAGTACTTC.

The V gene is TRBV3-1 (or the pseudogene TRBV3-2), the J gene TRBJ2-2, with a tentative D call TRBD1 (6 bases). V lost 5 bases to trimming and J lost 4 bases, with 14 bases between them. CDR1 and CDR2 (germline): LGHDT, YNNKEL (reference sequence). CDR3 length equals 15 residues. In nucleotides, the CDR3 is TGTGCCAGCAGCGCGCAAACAGGGATCACCGGGGAGCTGTTTTTT. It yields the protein CASSAQTGITGELFF.

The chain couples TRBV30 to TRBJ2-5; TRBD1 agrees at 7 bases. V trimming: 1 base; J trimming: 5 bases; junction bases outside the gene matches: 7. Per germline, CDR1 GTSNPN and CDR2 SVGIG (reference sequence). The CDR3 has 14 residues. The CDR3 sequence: CAWSGDSGQETQYF. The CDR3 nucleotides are TGTGCCTGGAGTGGGGACAGTGGGCAGGAGACCCAGTACTTC.

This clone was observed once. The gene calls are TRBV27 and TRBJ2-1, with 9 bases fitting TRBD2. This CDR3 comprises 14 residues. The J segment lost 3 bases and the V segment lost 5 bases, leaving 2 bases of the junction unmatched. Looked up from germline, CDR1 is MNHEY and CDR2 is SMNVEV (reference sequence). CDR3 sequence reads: CASSLAGYYNEQFF. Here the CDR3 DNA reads TGTGCCAGCAGTCTAGCGGGATACTACAATGAGCAGTTCTTC.

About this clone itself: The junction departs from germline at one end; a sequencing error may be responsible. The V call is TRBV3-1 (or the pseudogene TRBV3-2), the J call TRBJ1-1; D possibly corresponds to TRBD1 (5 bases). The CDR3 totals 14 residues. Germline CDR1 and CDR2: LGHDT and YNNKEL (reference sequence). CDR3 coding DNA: TGTGCCAGCTGCCAGGCACAGTTTAGGGGTGAAGCTTTCTTT. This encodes CASCQAQFRGEAFF.

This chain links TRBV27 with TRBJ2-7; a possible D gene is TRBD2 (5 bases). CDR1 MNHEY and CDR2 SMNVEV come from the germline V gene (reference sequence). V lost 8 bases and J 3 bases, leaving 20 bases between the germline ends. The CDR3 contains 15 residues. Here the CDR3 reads CASRPIGRLDYEQYF. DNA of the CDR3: TGTGCCAGCCGACCCATTGGGAGACTCGACTACGAGCAGTACTTC.